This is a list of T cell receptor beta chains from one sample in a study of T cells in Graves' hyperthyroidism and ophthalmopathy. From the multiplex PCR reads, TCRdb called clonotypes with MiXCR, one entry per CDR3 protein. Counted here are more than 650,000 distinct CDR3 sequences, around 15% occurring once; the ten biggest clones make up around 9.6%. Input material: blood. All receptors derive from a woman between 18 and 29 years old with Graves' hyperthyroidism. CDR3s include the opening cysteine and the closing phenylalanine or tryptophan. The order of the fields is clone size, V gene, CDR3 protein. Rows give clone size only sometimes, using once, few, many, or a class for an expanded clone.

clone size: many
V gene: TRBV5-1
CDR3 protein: CASSPSGRAFHEQYF

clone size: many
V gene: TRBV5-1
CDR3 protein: CASSLGTSGRQQYF

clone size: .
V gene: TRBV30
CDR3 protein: CAWRSGTHSYNEQFF

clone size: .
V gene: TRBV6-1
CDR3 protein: CASSTLPGQGMDTQYF

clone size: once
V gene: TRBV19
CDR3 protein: CASRPDGGLYSYNEQFF

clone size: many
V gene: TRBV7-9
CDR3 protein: CASSVGTSGSDEQFF

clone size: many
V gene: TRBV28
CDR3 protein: CAIKPQGLTYEQYF

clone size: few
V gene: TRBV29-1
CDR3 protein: CSVVSDDGEQYF

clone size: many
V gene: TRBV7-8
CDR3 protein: CASSLGRVVRGNQPQHF

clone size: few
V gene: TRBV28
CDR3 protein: CASSFAGPDTGELFF

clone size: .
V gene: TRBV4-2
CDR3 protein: CASSQDPADTQYF

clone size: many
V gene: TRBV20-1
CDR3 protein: CSADKSYNEQFF

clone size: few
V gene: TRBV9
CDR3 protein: CASSLTPGHQETQYF

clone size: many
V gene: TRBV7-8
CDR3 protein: CASSLGDANNEQFF

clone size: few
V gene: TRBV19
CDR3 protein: CASLDPNYGYTF

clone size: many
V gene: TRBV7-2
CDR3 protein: CASSLARGGNTEAFF

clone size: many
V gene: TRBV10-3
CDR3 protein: CAIKVGDSYEQYF

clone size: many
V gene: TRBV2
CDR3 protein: CASSDGVGGTQYF

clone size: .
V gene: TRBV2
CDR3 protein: CASRKTGGFTGELFF

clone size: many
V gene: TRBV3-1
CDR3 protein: CASSQGSLAGLYEQYF